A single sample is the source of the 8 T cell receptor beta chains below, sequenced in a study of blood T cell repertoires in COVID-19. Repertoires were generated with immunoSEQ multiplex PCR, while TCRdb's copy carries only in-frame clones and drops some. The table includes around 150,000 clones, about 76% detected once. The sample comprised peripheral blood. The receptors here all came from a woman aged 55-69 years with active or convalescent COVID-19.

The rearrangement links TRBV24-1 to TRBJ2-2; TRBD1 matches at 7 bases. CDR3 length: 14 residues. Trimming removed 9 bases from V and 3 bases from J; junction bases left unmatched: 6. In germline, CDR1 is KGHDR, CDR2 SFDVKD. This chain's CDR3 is CATARTGDTGELFF. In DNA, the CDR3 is TGTGCCACCGCGCGGACAGGCGACACCGGGGAGCTGTTTTTT.

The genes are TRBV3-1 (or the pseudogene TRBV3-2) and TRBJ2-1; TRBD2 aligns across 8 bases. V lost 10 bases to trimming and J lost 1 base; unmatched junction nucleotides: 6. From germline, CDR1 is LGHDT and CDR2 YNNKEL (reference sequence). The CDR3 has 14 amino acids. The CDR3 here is CATTGLGSYNEQFF. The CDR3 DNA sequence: TGTGCCACAACGGGACTAGGTTCCTACAATGAGCAGTTCTTC.

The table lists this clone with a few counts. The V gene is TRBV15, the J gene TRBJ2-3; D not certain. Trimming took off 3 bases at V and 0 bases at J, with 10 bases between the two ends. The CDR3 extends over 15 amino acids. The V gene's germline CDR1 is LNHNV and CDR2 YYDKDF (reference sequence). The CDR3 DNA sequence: TGTGCCACCAGCAGCGGTTTGATTAGCACAGATACGCAGTATTTT. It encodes CATSSGLISTDTQYF. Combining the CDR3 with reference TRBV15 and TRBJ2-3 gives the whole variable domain DAMVIQNPRYQVTQFGKPVTLSCSQTLNHNVMYWYQQKSSQAPKLLFHYYDKDFNNEADTPDNFQSRRPNTSFCFLDIRSPGLGDTAMYLCATSSGLISTDTQYFGPGTRLTVL.

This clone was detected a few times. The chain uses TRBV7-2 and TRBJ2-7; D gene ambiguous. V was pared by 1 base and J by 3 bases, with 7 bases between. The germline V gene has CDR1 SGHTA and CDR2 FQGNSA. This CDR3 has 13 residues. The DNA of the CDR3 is TGTGCCAGCAGCTTAGGGCTTATCTACGAGCAGTACTTC. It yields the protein CASSLGLIYEQYF.

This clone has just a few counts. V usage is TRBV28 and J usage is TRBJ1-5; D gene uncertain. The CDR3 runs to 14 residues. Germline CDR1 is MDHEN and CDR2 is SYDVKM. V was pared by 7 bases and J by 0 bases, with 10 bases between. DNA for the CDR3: TGTGCCAGCACCGACGGGTATAGCAATCAGCCCCAGCATTTT. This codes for CASTDGYSNQPQHF.

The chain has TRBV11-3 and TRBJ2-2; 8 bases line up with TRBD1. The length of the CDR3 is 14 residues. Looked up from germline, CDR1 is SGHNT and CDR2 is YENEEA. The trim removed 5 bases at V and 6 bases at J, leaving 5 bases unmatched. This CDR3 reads CASSARTGPGELFF. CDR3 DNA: TGTGCCAGCAGCGCCCGGACAGGGCCCGGGGAGCTGTTTTTT.

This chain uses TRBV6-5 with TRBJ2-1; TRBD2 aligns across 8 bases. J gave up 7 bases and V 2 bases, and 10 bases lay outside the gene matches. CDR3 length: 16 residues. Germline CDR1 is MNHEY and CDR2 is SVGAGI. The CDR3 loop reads CASSYQIAGLYNEQFF. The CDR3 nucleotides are TGTGCCAGCAGTTACCAAATAGCGGGACTGTATAATGAGCAGTTCTTC.

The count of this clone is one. The CDR3 loop is CASRGTSENPEAGELFF. CDR3 in DNA: TGTGCCAGCAGGGGGACTAGCGAAAATCCAGAAGCCGGGGAGCTGTTTTTT. The rearrangement uses TRBV2 and TRBJ2-2; 10 bases align to TRBD2. CDR3 length equals 17 residues. J lost 6 bases, V lost 6 bases, and 13 bases had no gene match. From germline, CDR1 is SNHLY and CDR2 FYNNEI.